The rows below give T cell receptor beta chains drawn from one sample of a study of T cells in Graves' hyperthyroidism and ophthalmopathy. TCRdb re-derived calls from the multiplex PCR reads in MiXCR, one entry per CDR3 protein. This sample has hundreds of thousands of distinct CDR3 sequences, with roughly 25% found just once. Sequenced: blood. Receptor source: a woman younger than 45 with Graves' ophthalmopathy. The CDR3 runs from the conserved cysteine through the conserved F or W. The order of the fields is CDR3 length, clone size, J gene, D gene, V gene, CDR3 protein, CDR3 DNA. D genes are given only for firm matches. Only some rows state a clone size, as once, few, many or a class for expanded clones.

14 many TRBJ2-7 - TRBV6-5 CASRSGPIQYEQYF TGTGCCAGCAGATCGGGGCCCATCCAATACGAGCAGTACTTC
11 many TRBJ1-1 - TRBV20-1 CSARSFTEAFF TGCAGTGCTAGGAGCTTCACTGAAGCTTTCTTT
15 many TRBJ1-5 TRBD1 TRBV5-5 CASSPDRGAGQPQHF TGTGCCAGCAGCCCGGACAGGGGCGCGGGGCAGCCCCAGCATTTT
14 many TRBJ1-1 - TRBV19 CASSLRLGSTEAFF TGTGCCAGTAGTCTCCGACTCGGGAGCACTGAAGCTTTCTTT
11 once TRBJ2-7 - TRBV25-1 CASRRVNEQYF TGTGCCAGCAGAAGGGTTAACGAGCAGTACTTC
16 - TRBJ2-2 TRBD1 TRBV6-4 CASRDSGQGGTGELFF TGTGCCAGCAGGGACTCCGGACAGGGGGGCACCGGGGAGCTGTTTTTT
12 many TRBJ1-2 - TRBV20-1 CSASGVSYGYTF TGCAGTGCTAGTGGGGTCTCCTATGGCTACACCTTC
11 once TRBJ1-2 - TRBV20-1 CSGKINYGYTF TGCAGTGGCAAGATTAACTATGGCTACACCTTC
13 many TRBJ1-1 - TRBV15 CATSRVTNTEAFF TGTGCCACCAGCAGAGTTACGAACACTGAAGCTTTCTTT
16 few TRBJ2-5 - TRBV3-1 CASSHPNPTAQETQYF TGTGCCAGCAGCCACCCTAACCCTACGGCACAAGAGACCCAGTACTTC
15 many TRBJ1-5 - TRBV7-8 CASSLWGRGNQPQHF TGTGCCAGCAGCTTATGGGGGCGCGGCAATCAGCCCCAGCATTTT
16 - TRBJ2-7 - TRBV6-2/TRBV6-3 CASSSTSNALGYEQYF TGTGCCAGCAGTTCCACCTCCAACGCCTTGGGCTACGAGCAGTACTTC
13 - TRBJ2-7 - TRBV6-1 CASLRDETYEQYF TGTGCCAGCCTCCGGGACGAGACCTACGAGCAGTACTTC
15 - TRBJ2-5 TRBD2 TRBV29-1 CSVGVAGGLLETQYF TGCAGCGTTGGGGTAGCGGGGGGCCTATTGGAGACCCAGTACTTC
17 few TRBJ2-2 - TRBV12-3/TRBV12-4 CASSLGATASGTGELFF TGTGCCAGCAGTTTAGGAGCAACCGCTTCGGGCACCGGGGAGCTGTTTTTT
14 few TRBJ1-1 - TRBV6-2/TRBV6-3 CASRIEGRYTEAFF TGTGCCAGCCGGATAGAGGGAAGATACACTGAAGCTTTCTTT
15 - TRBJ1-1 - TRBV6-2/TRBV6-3 CASINPRGPTTEAFF TGTGCCAGCATCAACCCACGGGGGCCCACCACTGAAGCTTTCTTT
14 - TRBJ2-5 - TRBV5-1 CASSLGRIFETQYF TGCGCCAGCAGCTTGGGAAGAATCTTCGAGACCCAGTACTTC
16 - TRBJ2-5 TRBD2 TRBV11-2 CVSSLDGLALQETQYF TGTGTCAGCAGCTTAGATGGACTAGCGCTCCAAGAGACCCAGTACTTC
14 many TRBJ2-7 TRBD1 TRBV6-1 CASSEGQLAYEQYF TGTGCCAGCAGTGAGGGACAGCTAGCCTACGAGCAGTACTTC
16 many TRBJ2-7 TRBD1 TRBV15 CATSDTGTGSSYEQYF TGTGCCACCAGCGACACCGGGACAGGCAGCTCCTACGAGCAGTACTTC
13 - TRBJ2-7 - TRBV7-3 CASSLNRNNEQYF TGTGCCAGCAGCTTAAACAGGAACAACGAGCAGTACTTC
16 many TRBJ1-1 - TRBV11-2 CASSLKRYTRATEAFF TGTGCCAGCAGCCTCAAGCGTTACACGAGGGCCACTGAAGCTTTCTTT
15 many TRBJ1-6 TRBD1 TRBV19 CASSVTGQLNSPLHF TGTGCCAGTAGTGTTACGGGACAGCTTAATTCACCCCTCCACTTT
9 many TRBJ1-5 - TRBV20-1 CSAGQPQHF TGCAGTGCCGGTCAGCCCCAGCATTTT
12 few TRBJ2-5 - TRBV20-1 CSARINHRAQYF TGCAGTGCTAGGATCAACCACCGGGCCCAGTACTTC
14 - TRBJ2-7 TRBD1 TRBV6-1 CASRGQGAKNEQYF TGTGCCAGCAGGGGACAGGGGGCGAAGAACGAGCAGTACTTC
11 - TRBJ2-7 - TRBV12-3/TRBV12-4 CASRLAYEQYF TGTGCCAGCCGACTGGCCTACGAGCAGTACTTC
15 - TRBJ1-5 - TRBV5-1 CASSLRGAPGQPQHF TGCGCCAGCAGCTTGAGGGGGGCCCCTGGGCAGCCCCAGCATTTT
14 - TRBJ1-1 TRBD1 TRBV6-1 CASTLDRLNTEAFF TGTGCCAGCACCTTGGACAGGCTGAACACTGAAGCTTTCTTT
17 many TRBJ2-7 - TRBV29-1 CSVEDGMWRTSAYEQYF TGCAGCGTTGAAGATGGTATGTGGAGGACGTCAGCCTACGAGCAGTACTTC
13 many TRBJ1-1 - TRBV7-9 CASSQGVDTEAFF TGTGCCAGCAGCCAGGGAGTGGACACTGAAGCTTTCTTT
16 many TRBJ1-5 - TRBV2 CASSVLGHNSNQPQHF TGTGCCAGCAGTGTTTTGGGGCACAATAGCAATCAGCCCCAGCATTTT
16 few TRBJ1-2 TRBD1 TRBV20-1 CSARALKTGEDYGYTF TGCAGTGCTAGGGCGTTAAAGACAGGGGAAGACTATGGCTACACCTTC
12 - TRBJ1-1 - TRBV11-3 CASSSKGTEAFF TGTGCCAGCAGCTCCAAGGGTACTGAAGCTTTCTTT
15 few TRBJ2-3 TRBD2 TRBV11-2 CASSLGAGGPNTQYF TGTGCCAGCAGCTTAGGAGCGGGGGGGCCAAATACGCAGTATTTT
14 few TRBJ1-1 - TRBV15 CATSREVMNTEAFF TGTGCCACCAGCAGAGAGGTAATGAACACTGAAGCTTTCTTT
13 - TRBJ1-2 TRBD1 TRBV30 CAWRGGQGFGYTF TGTGCCTGGAGGGGGGGACAGGGATTCGGCTACACCTTC
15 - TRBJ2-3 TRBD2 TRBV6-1 CASTTSGGSTDTQYF TGTGCCAGCACGACTAGCGGGGGTAGCACAGATACGCAGTATTTT
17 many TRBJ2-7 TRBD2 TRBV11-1 CASSPRTSGDLGDEQYF TGTGCCAGCAGCCCGCGGACTAGCGGAGACCTAGGGGACGAGCAGTACTTC
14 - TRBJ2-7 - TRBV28 CASNPGPTSREQYF TGTGCCAGCAACCCCGGGCCTACCTCCCGCGAGCAGTACTTC
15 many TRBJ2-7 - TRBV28 CASSYARGRGYEQYF TGTGCCAGCAGCTACGCCCGCGGCAGGGGTTACGAGCAGTACTTC
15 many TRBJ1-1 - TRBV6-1 CASSADRTLNTEAFF TGTGCCAGCAGTGCCGACAGGACCTTGAACACTGAAGCTTTCTTT
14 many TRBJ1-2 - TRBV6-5 CASTPGTHPYGYTF TGTGCCAGCACCCCGGGAACGCATCCCTATGGCTACACCTTC
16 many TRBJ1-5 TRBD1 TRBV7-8 CASSSRRDSHNQPQHF TGTGCCAGCAGTTCCCGAAGGGACAGCCACAATCAGCCCCAGCATTTT
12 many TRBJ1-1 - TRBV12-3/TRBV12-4 CASSLVRYEAFF TGTGCCAGCAGTTTAGTCAGGTACGAAGCTTTCTTT
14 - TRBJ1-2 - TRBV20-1 CSAITPGMFYGYTF TGCAGTGCTATTACCCCAGGGATGTTCTATGGCTACACCTTC
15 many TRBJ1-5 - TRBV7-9 CASSSQGYSNQPQHF TGTGCCAGCAGCTCTCAGGGGTATAGCAATCAGCCCCAGCATTTT
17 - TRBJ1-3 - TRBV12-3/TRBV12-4 CASSLSWTASSGNTIYF TGTGCCAGCAGTTTAAGTTGGACCGCTAGCTCTGGAAACACCATATATTTT
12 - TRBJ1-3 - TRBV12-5 CATWISGNTIYF TGTGCTACTTGGATCTCTGGAAACACCATATATTTT
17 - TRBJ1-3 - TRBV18 CASSPLGVLRSGNTIYF TGTGCCAGCTCACCCCTAGGGGTGCTAAGAAGCGGAAACACCATATATTTT
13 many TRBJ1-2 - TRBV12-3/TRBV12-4 CASSFVGPGGYTF TGTGCCAGCAGTTTTGTGGGGCCAGGGGGCTACACCTTC
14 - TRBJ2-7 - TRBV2 CASSEGGGPYEQYF TGTGCCAGCAGTGAAGGGGGCGGCCCCTACGAGCAGTACTTC
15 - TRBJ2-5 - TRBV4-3 CASSQHGLEEETQYF TGCGCCAGCAGCCAGCACGGGCTCGAGGAAGAGACCCAGTACTTC
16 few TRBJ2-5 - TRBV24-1 CATSDSGSRYQETQYF TGTGCCACCAGTGACTCAGGGAGTCGGTACCAAGAGACCCAGTACTTC
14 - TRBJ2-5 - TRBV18 CASSPAGGGETQYF TGTGCCAGCTCACCAGCAGGGGGAGGAGAGACCCAGTACTTC
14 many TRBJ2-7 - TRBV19 CATARAPGSYEQYF TGTGCGACAGCGCGGGCGCCGGGCTCCTACGAGCAGTACTTC
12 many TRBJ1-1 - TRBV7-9 CASQGVGTEAFF TGTGCCAGCCAGGGTGTGGGCACTGAAGCTTTCTTT
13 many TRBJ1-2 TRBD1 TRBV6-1 CASSAPGGRGYTF TGTGCCAGCAGTGCCCCAGGGGGTCGTGGCTACACCTTC
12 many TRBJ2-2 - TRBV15 CATSRVNGELFF TGTGCCACCAGCAGAGTCAACGGGGAGCTGTTTTTT